These 9 T cell receptor beta chains originate from one sample sequenced in a study of OX40 agonist ivuxolimab in advanced cancers. Using immunoSEQ multiplex PCR, the repertoire was profiled, and TCRdb retains in-frame clones only, with some absent. The data contain about 29,000 clones, approximately 80% of them singletons. The source material was CD4+ or CD8+ T cells sorted from blood, sampled in a trial of the OX40 agonist ivuxolimab. These receptors were taken from an adult with an advanced solid tumor such as melanoma, head and neck, liver or kidney cancer.

V and J are TRBV4-1 and TRBJ1-4; D is unclear. Germline V gene data show CDR1 as MGHRA and CDR2 as YSYEKL. Between the trimmed V and J ends, which lost 5 bases and 7 bases, there was a span of 20 bases. CDR3 length equals 16 residues. CDR3: CASSYLFPGPGEKLFF. CDR3 sequence (DNA): TGCGCCAGCAGCTACCTTTTCCCGGGCCCTGGTGAAAAACTGTTTTTT.

V gene TRBV27 combines with J gene TRBJ2-1, with TRBD1 as a possible D gene (6 bases). The V end was cut by 1 base, the J end by 12 bases, with 13 bases between. The CDR3 contains 13 residues. CDR1 MNHEY and CDR2 SMNVEV come from the germline V gene (reference sequence). The CDR3 is CASSLLGGDAQFF. The CDR3 bases are TGTGCCAGCAGTTTATTAGGGGGAGACGCGCAGTTCTTC.

The chain uses TRBV7-9 and TRBJ2-1; D is perhaps TRBD2 (5 bases). V lost 5 bases, J lost 4 bases, and 6 bases lay in between. Looked up from germline, CDR1 is SEHNR and CDR2 is FQNEAQ (reference sequence). The length of the CDR3 is 12 residues. The CDR3 is CASSRGYNEQFF. CDR3 DNA sequence: TGTGCCAGCAGCCGGGGATACAATGAGCAGTTCTTC.

V is TRBV4-2 and J is TRBJ1-2; TRBD1 matches 10 bases. The CDR3 length is 17 residues. Looked up from germline, CDR1 is LGHNA and CDR2 is YNFKEQ. V lost 3 bases to trimming and J lost 1 base; unmatched junction nucleotides: 8. The CDR3 DNA sequence: TGTGCCAGCAGCCACGGACAGGGGGTCTTCCTTAACTATGGCTACACCTTC. Translating it yields CASSHGQGVFLNYGYTF.

The gene calls are TRBV4-1 and TRBJ2-1; 10 nucleotides agree with TRBD2. This CDR3 region has 16 residues. Germline CDR1 is MGHRA and CDR2 is YSYEKL. After removal of 1 base from V and 3 bases from J, the junction contained 3 bases not matched to a gene. Here the CDR3 DNA reads TGCGCCAGCAGCCAAGTTTTAGCGGGGGGCTACAATGAGCAGTTCTTC. The encoded protein is CASSQVLAGGYNEQFF.

V gene TRBV28 combines with J gene TRBJ2-3, with 10 bases aligning to TRBD2. Germline loops: CDR1 MDHEN, CDR2 SYDVKM. J gave up 5 bases and V 7 bases, and 12 bases lay outside the gene matches. The CDR3 sequence is 16 residues long. The CDR3 here is CASTPLAGVPQDTQYF. The CDR3 bases are TGTGCCAGCACCCCTCTAGCGGGAGTACCGCAAGATACGCAGTATTTT.

The chain joins TRBV27 to TRBJ2-7; 7 bases map to TRBD2. The J segment lost 1 base and the V segment lost 6 bases, leaving 12 bases of the junction unmatched. The CDR3 extends over 16 amino acids. Germline-derived CDR1 and CDR2 are MNHEY and SMNVEV (reference sequence). In nucleotides, the CDR3 is TGTGCCAGCAGCGAGGGAGGGTATACCAGTTCCTACGAGCAGTACTTC. Amino acids: CASSEGGYTSSYEQYF.

This rearrangement joins TRBV30 to TRBJ1-2; D call uncertain. The CDR3 is made up of 16 amino acids. V was trimmed by 3 bases and J by 0 bases, leaving 17 bases between them. CDR1 and CDR2 from the germline V gene are GTSNPN and SVGIG (reference sequence). The CDR3 spells CAWRTSVWETNYGYTF. The CDR3 DNA follows: TGTGCCTGGAGAACCTCGGTGTGGGAAACTAACTATGGCTACACCTTC.

The gene calls are TRBV28 and TRBJ1-5, with TRBD1 matching 8 bases. The ends lost 1 base at V and 5 bases at J; junction bases unmatched: 7. The CDR3 spans 16 residues. CDR1 is MDHEN, CDR2 SYDVKM, per germline. This CDR3 reads CASSLSPGQADQPQHF. CDR3 DNA sequence: TGTGCCAGCAGTTTATCCCCGGGACAGGCAGATCAGCCCCAGCATTTT.